Listed below are T cell receptor beta chains from one sample, sequenced in a study of OX40 agonist ivuxolimab in advanced cancers. The protocol was immunoSEQ multiplex PCR, while the TCRdb copy is restricted to in-frame clones and leaves out a portion. The sample contains roughly 75,000 clones, 90% of which appear only once. Sample: CD4+ or CD8+ T cells sorted from blood, taken in a trial of the OX40 agonist ivuxolimab. The source is an adult with an advanced solid tumor such as melanoma, head and neck, liver or kidney cancer. Both conserved end residues are part of each CDR3. A D gene is named only where the DNA matches it firmly.

v_call: TRBV28
j_call: TRBJ1-2
d_call: NA
cdr3_nt: TGTGCCAGCAGTATCCTCCGGGAAGGAAGCTATGGCTACACCTTC
cdr3_aa: CASSILREGSYGYTF

v_call: TRBV7-9
j_call: TRBJ1-5
d_call: NA
cdr3_nt: TGTGCCAGCAGCCTAGCAGGGCGCGGAGATCAGCCCCAGCATTTT
cdr3_aa: CASSLAGRGDQPQHF

v_call: TRBV19
j_call: TRBJ2-2
d_call: NA
cdr3_nt: TGTGCCAGTAGAACGACACGAAACACCGGGGAGCTGTTTTTT
cdr3_aa: CASRTTRNTGELFF

v_call: TRBV28
j_call: TRBJ2-3
d_call: NA
cdr3_nt: TGTGCCAGCAGTCTAAAAAGTGGGGCGAGCACAGATACGCAGTATTTT
cdr3_aa: CASSLKSGASTDTQYF

v_call: TRBV7-2
j_call: TRBJ2-5
d_call: NA
cdr3_nt: TGTGCCAGCAGCTTAGTGGATCGGGGGACCCAGTACTTC
cdr3_aa: CASSLVDRGTQYF

v_call: TRBV5-1
j_call: TRBJ1-5
d_call: NA
cdr3_nt: TGCGCCAGCAGCTTGGGGTATAGCAATCAGCCCCAGCATTTT
cdr3_aa: CASSLGYSNQPQHF

v_call: TRBV29-1
j_call: TRBJ2-7
d_call: TRBD1
cdr3_nt: TGCAGCGTTGACGGACAGGGATCCTACGAGCAGTACTTC
cdr3_aa: CSVDGQGSYEQYF

v_call: TRBV25-1
j_call: TRBJ2-4
d_call: NA
cdr3_nt: TGTGCCAGCAGTGGCCCTTACGGCCTCGGTACCAAAAACATTCAGTACTTC
cdr3_aa: CASSGPYGLGTKNIQYF

v_call: TRBV7-2
j_call: TRBJ2-7
d_call: NA
cdr3_nt: TGTGCCAGCAGCTTAGGTGCCCCCTACGAGCAGTACTTC
cdr3_aa: CASSLGAPYEQYF

v_call: TRBV7-3
j_call: TRBJ1-6
d_call: NA
cdr3_nt: TGTGCCAGCAGCTCCGCAGGAGGGGGTCATTCACCCCTCCACTTT
cdr3_aa: CASSSAGGGHSPLHF